The text below deals with one TCR beta chain. Trimming pared 3 bases from V and 4 bases from J, leaving 12 bases between. The CDR3 loop spans 14 amino acids. Germline lookup yields CDR1 LGHDT and CDR2 YNNKEL (reference sequence). Assay used: immunoSEQ multiplex PCR; TCRdb lists only in-frame clones, some missing. The table has fewer than 600,000 clones, 88% seen once. These data originate in a study of blood T cell repertoires in COVID-19. Study background: T cells, B-cell-depleted T cells, or PBMCs supplied cDNA or gDNA.

This chain links TRBV3-1 (or the pseudogene TRBV3-2) with TRBJ1-1; D is perhaps TRBD1 (6 bases). This sequence originates from a woman aged 35 to 49 who had recovered from COVID-19. Sample: PBMCs or T cells enriched from blood (not recorded which). The CDR3 protein is CASSHQQGSTEAFF. CDR3 nucleotides: TGTGCCAGCAGCCACCAACAGGGATCCACTGAAGCTTTCTTT.